This T cell receptor (beta chain) stems from a study of Ad26.COV2.S vaccination and SARS-CoV-2 variants. Only in-frame clones appear in the TCRdb table, and some are missing; sequencing was by immunoSEQ multiplex PCR. Of about 350,000 clones listed, 92% are singletons. Study findings and constraints: A substantial breadth of spike-specific CD8+ and CD4+ T cell responses after vaccination has been reported. Non-spike TCR breadth was similar in vaccine and placebo recipients. Vaccine recipients showed a spike-specific TCR breadth that was higher than in placebo recipients. Measurements of TCR breadth and depth may have given underestimates of the total T cell responses.

A remark on this clone: Antigen specificity is unknown.

The CDR3 runs 13 residues. Germline values: CDR1 MNHEY, CDR2 SVGAGI. Trimming took off 6 bases at V and 2 bases at J, with 10 bases between the two ends. The J gene is TRBJ2-5, the V gene TRBV6-5; D is possibly TRBD1 (5 bases). This specimen was peripheral blood, taken after recovery from COVID-19. The sequence came from a human donor who had recovered from COVID-19. DNA for the CDR3: TGTGCCAGCAGATGGGCAGGGCAAGAGACCCAGTACTTC. Translated, it gives CASRWAGQETQYF.